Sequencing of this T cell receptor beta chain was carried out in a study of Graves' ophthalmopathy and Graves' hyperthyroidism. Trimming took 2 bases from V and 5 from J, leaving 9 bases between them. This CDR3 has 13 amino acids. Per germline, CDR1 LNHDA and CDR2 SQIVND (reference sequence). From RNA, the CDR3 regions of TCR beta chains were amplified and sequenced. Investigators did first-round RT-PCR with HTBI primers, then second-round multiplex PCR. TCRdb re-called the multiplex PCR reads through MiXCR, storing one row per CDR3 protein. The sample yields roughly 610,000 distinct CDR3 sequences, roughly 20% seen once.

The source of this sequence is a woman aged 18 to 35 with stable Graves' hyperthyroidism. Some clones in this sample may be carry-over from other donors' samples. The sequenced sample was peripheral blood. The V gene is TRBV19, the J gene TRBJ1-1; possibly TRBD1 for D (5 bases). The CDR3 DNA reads TGTGCCAGTAGTATACAGGGCGGGACTGAAGCTTTCTTT. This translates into CASSIQGGTEAFF.